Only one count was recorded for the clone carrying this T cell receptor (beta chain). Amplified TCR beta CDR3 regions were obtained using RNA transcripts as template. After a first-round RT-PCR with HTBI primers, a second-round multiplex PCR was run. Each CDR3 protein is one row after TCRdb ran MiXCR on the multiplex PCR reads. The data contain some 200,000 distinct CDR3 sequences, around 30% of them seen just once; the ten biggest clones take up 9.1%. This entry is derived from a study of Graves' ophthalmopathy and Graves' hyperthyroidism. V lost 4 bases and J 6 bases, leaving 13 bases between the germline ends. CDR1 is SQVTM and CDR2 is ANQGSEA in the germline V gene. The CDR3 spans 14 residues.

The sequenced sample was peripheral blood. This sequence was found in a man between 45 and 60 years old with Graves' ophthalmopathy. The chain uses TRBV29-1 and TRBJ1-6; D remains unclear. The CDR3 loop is CSVVVPMSNSPLHF. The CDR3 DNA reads TGCAGCGTTGTGGTCCCGATGAGTAATTCACCCCTCCACTTT. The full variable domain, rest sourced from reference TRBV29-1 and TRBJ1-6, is SAVISQKPSRDICQRGTSLTIQCQVDSQVTMMFWYRQQPGQSLTLIATANQGSEATYESGFVIDKFPISRPNLTFSTLTVSNMSPEDSSIYLCSVVVPMSNSPLHFGNGTRLTVT.